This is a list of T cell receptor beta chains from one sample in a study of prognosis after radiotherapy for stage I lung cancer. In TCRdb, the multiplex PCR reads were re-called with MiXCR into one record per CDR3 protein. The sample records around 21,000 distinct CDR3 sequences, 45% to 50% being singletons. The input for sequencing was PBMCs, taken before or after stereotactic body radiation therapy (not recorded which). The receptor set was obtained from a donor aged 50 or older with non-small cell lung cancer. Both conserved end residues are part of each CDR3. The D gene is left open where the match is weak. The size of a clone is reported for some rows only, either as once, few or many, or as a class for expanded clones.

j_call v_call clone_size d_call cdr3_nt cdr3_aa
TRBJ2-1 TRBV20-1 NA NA TGCAGTGTAATAAACGGATTATACAATGAGCAGTTCTTC CSVINGLYNEQFF
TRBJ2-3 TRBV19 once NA TGTGCCACCCAAGACGATACGCAGTATTTT CATQDDTQYF
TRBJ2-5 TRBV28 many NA TGTGCCAGCCGGTGGGGTCTGGAGACCCAGTACTTC CASRWGLETQYF
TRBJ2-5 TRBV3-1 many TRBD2 TGTGCCAGCAGCCCCGGACTAGCGGGGCTCCAAGAGACCCAGTACTTC CASSPGLAGLQETQYF
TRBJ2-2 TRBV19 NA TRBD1 TGTGCCAGTAGACCCCGGGACAGTGGGGGAGCCGGGGAGCTGTTTTTT CASRPRDSGGAGELFF
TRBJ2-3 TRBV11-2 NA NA TGTGCCAGCAGCCCGACGGTAGATACGCAGTATTTT CASSPTVDTQYF
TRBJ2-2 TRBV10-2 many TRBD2 TGCGCCAGCAGACTAGCGGGGGCGAACACCGGGGAGCTGTTTTTT CASRLAGANTGELFF
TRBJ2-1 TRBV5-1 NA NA TGCGCCAGCAGCTCATCTAGCGCGATCTCCTACAATGAGCAGTTCTTC CASSSSSAISYNEQFF
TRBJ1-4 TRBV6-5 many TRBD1 TGTGCCAGCAGTTACTCGAGGGGTGGGACAGCGAAGTCTGGGCTGTTTTTT CASSYSRGGTAKSGLFF
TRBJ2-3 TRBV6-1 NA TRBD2 TGTGCCAACAGTATCAAAAGCGGGAGGGCCGGTGATACTCAGTATTTT CANSIKSGRAGDTQYF
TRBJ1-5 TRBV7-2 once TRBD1 TGTGTCAGCAGCTTAAATCAGGGGGCGGAAGGCAATCAGCCGCAGCATTTT CVSSLNQGAEGNQPQHF
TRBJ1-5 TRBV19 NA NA TGTGCCAGTAGTTATATGAGTTTTCAGCCCCAGCATTTT CASSYMSFQPQHF
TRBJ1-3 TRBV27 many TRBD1 TGTGCCAGCAAATCGGTACAGGGGCCCCCTGGAAACACCATATATTTT CASKSVQGPPGNTIYF
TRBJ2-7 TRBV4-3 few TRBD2 TGCGCCAGCAGTGCCGGACTAGCGGCCTCCTACGAGCAGTACTTC CASSAGLAASYEQYF
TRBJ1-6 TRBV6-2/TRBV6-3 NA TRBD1 TGTGCCAGCAGTAAGGACAGGGGACAATATAATTCACCCCTCCACTTT CASSKDRGQYNSPLHF
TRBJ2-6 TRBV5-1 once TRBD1 TGCGCCAGCAGCCCGCAACAGGGGACCGGGGACAACGTCCTGACTTTC CASSPQQGTGDNVLTF
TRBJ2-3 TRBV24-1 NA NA TGTGCCACCAGTGATACCAATTACACAGGGGGGGTCTCAGATACGCAGTATTTT CATSDTNYTGGVSDTQYF